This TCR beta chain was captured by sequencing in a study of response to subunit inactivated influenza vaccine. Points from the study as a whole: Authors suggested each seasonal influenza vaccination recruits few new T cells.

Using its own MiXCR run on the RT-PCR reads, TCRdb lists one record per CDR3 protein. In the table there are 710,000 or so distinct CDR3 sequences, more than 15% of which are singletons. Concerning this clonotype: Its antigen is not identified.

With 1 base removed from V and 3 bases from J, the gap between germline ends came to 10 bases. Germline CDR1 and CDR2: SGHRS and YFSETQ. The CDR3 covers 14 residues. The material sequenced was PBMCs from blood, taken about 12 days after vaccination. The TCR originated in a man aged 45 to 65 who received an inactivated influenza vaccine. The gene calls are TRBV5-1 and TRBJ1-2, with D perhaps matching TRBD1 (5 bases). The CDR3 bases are TGCGCCAGCAGCTTGCGGGGGTTGGACTATGGCTACACCTTC. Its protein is CASSLRGLDYGYTF.